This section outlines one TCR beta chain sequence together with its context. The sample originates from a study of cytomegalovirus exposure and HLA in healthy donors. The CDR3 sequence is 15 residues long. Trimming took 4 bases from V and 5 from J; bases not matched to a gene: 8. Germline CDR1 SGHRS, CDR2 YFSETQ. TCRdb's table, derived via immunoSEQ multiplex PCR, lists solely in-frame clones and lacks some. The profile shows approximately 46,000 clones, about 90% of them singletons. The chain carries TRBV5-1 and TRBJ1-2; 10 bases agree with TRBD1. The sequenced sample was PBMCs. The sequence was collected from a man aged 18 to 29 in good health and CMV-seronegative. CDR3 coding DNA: TGCGCCAGCAGCACCGGGACAGGGGTTGGGTATGGCTACACCTTC. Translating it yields CASSTGTGVGYGYTF.